One sample yielded the 24 T cell receptor beta chains listed below, sequenced in a study of CD8+ T cells in alopecia areata. Described treatment: oral pan-JAK inhibitor, 5-10 mg twice daily. After isolation, RNA underwent reverse transcription to generate cDNA as the sequencing template. Data came from immunoSEQ multiplex PCR; TCRdb stores just in-frame clones and leaves some out. The sample records 120,000 or so clones, around 63% being singletons. The sequenced sample was CD4+ T cells sorted from blood, obtained at week 4, from a patient treated with tofacitinib. The receptors were gathered from a human donor with alopecia areata.

This chain links TRBV11-2 with TRBJ2-2, with TRBD1 matching over 7 bases. V gave up 5 bases and J gave up 5 bases; unmatched junction bases: 5. Germline loops: CDR1 SGHAT, CDR2 FQNNGV. The CDR3 has 14 amino acids. This CDR3 reads CASSLNRGTGELFF. The CDR3 DNA is TGTGCCAGCAGCCTAAACAGGGGTACCGGGGAGCTGTTTTTT. The entire variable domain, with the rest obtained from reference TRBV11-2 and TRBJ2-2, is as follows: EAGVAQSPRYKIIEKRQSVAFWCNPISGHATLYWYQQILGQGPKLLIQFQNNGVVDDSQLPKDRFSAERLKGVDSTLKIQPAKLEDSAVYLCASSLNRGTGELFFGEGSRLTVL.

This clone was picked up a small number of times. The chain is built from TRBV29-1 and TRBJ2-7; 8 bases are shared with TRBD2. J was trimmed by 6 bases and V by 6 bases; bases with no gene match: 7. Germline V CDR1 and CDR2: SQVTM, ANQGSEA. This CDR3 is built from 12 residues. This CDR3 reads CSVIAGSREQYF. The DNA for the CDR3 is TGCAGCGTGATAGCGGGATCCCGCGAGCAGTACTTC.

The chain combines TRBV9 with TRBJ2-5; 12 nucleotides line up with TRBD2. J gave up 1 base and V 2 bases, and 3 bases lay outside the gene matches. Germline loops: CDR1 SGDLS, CDR2 YYNGEE. The CDR3 runs 16 residues. The CDR3 bases are TGTGCCAGCAGCGTCGGGACTAGCGGGTCCCAAGAGACCCAGTACTTC. Translating it yields CASSVGTSGSQETQYF. Combining the CDR3 with reference TRBV9 and TRBJ2-5 gives the whole variable domain DSGVTQTPKHLITATGQRVTLRCSPRSGDLSVYWYQQSLDQGLQFLIQYYNGEERAKGNILERFSAQQFPDLHSELNLSSLELGDSALYFCASSVGTSGSQETQYFGPGTRLLVL.

The rearrangement links TRBV28 to TRBJ2-5; tentative D call: TRBD1 (6 bases). V was pared by 6 bases and J by 2 bases, with 16 bases between. This CDR3 is 15 amino acids long. CDR1 and CDR2 (germline): MDHEN, SYDVKM. In DNA, the CDR3 is TGTGCCAGCAGCTCATCCGGGACACCGCAAGAGACCCAGTACTTC. It encodes CASSSSGTPQETQYF. Complete variable domain (other parts from reference TRBV28 and TRBJ2-5): DVKVTQSSRYLVKRTGEKVFLECVQDMDHENMFWYRQDPGLGLRLIYFSYDVKMKEKGDIPEGYSVSREKKERFSLILESASTNQTSMYLCASSSSGTPQETQYFGPGTRLLVL.

This clone has just one count. This CDR3 reads CASRVSGRPFNGYTF. CDR3 coding DNA: TGTGCCAGCAGGGTCAGCGGAAGGCCTTTCAATGGCTACACCTTC. The chain is built from TRBV27 and TRBJ1-2; D ambiguous. V was trimmed by 6 bases and J by 6 bases, leaving 20 bases between them. This CDR3 is built from 15 residues. Per germline, CDR1 MNHEY and CDR2 SMNVEV (reference sequence).

This clone was detected only a few times. The CDR3 DNA is TGTGCCAGCAGCCTCCCCGATCAGAGGAACACTGAAGCTTTCTTT. Its protein product is CASSLPDQRNTEAFF. The chain is built from TRBV5-6 and TRBJ1-1; no reliable D call. Trimming removed 4 bases at V and 1 base at J, with 14 bases between. CDR3 length equals 15 residues. CDR1 SGHDT and CDR2 YYEEEE come from the germline V gene. Full variable domain (remainder filled in from reference TRBV5-6 and TRBJ1-1): DAGVTQSPTHLIKTRGQQVTLRCSPKSGHDTVSWYQQALGQGPQFIFQYYEEEERQRGNFPDRFSGHQFPNYSSELNVNALLLGDSALYLCASSLPDQRNTEAFFGQGTRLTVV.

The rearrangement joins TRBV6-6 to TRBJ2-5; 7 bases map to TRBD1. The CDR3 is made up of 15 amino acids. The trim removed 2 bases at V and 5 bases at J, leaving 8 bases unmatched. CDR1 and CDR2 (germline): MNHNY, SVGAGI (reference sequence). CDR3 residues: CASSYGDRIWETQYF. The CDR3 bases are TGTGCCAGCAGTTACGGGGACAGAATTTGGGAGACCCAGTACTTC.

This chain uses TRBV6-6 with TRBJ1-1; 8 bases match TRBD1. CDR3 length equals 16 residues. Germline trimming cut 2 bases from V and 3 bases from J; bases unmatched to any gene: 8. CDR1 and CDR2 from the germline V gene are MNHNY and SVGAGI (reference sequence). CDR3 loop: CASSYGKSTGDTEAFF. CDR3 DNA sequence: TGTGCCAGCAGTTACGGGAAATCGACAGGGGACACTGAAGCTTTCTTT.

The gene calls are TRBV18 and TRBJ1-2, with 10 nucleotides matching TRBD1. Germline CDR1 KGHSH, CDR2 LQKENI. Trimming cost V 3 bases and J 3 bases; bases outside gene matches: 1. The CDR3 is 14 amino acids. CDR3 nucleotides: TGTGCCAGCTCACCGGACAGGGGGGACTATGGCTACACCTTC. Translation gives CASSPDRGDYGYTF.

The gene calls are TRBV29-1 and TRBJ2-5; D ambiguous. The CDR3 runs 15 residues. The V end lost 4 bases, the J end lost 4 bases, and 19 bases lay between the germline ends. Germline V lookup: CDR1 SQVTM, CDR2 ANQGSEA. CDR3 bases: TGCAGCGTTGTCCCCGAACGGCTTATTCGAGAGACCCAGTACTTC. It yields the protein CSVVPERLIRETQYF.

This chain links TRBV5-1 with TRBJ2-1; D is possibly TRBD1 or TRBD2 (5 bases each). Per germline, CDR1 SGHRS and CDR2 YFSETQ. V was clipped by 4 bases and J by 7 bases, with 12 bases between them. The CDR3 contains 13 residues. The CDR3 here is CASSQSWGNEQFF. DNA of the CDR3: TGCGCCAGCAGCCAGTCATGGGGGAATGAGCAGTTCTTC.

V is TRBV11-1 and J is TRBJ2-5; 12 bases agree with TRBD2. V gave up 5 bases and J gave up 9 bases; unmatched junction bases: 10. The CDR3 has 15 residues. The germline V gene has CDR1 SGHAT and CDR2 FQDESV (reference sequence). In DNA form, the CDR3 reads TGTGCCAGCAGCACACTAGCGGGAGGTCGAGGGGCCCAGTACTTC. It translates to CASSTLAGGRGAQYF.

This clone was counted between two and nine times. The chain carries TRBV23-1 and TRBJ2-7; 10 nucleotides line up with TRBD1. TRBV23-1 falls under the ORF class, with uncertain function. The trim removed 6 bases at V and 5 bases at J, leaving 7 bases unmatched. The CDR3 spans 14 residues. DNA for the CDR3: TGCGCCAGCAGCAGACAGGGGGCTGGCCACGAGCAGTACTTC. Translation: CASSRQGAGHEQYF.

Points on this clone: The identical CDR3 is also encoded by other nucleotide sequences in the sample. This chain links TRBV27 with TRBJ2-5; perhaps TRBD2 as D (5 bases). The length of the CDR3 is 14 residues. CDR1 MNHEY and CDR2 SMNVEV come from the germline V gene (reference sequence). Trimming shortened V by 3 bases and J by 4 bases, and 12 bases separated the two germline ends. The CDR3 nucleotides read TGTGCCAGCAGTTTTTCTGGGAGTCGAGAGACCCAGTACTTC. It yields the protein CASSFSGSRETQYF.

This sequence joins TRBV5-4 and TRBJ2-3; D is unclear. Germline loops: CDR1 SGHNT, CDR2 YYREEE (reference sequence). The CDR3 is made up of 13 amino acids. With 3 bases removed from V and 1 base from J, the gap between germline ends came to 6 bases. The CDR3 nucleotides read TGTGCCAGCAGCTCGGACGGCACAGATACGCAGTATTTT. Protein: CASSSDGTDTQYF.

The V call is TRBV27, the J call TRBJ1-1; D is ambiguous. CDR3 length: 11 amino acids. The germline V and J ends were trimmed by 7 bases and 5 bases, with 8 bases remaining between them. The V gene's germline CDR1 is MNHEY and CDR2 SMNVEV (reference sequence). The CDR3 spells CASKRGTEAFF. CDR3 nucleotide sequence: TGTGCCAGCAAGCGAGGGACTGAAGCTTTCTTT.

The chain uses TRBV2 and TRBJ1-5; D ambiguous. The CDR3 covers 13 residues. V was clipped by 9 bases and J by 0 bases, with 9 bases between them. From germline, CDR1 is SNHLY and CDR2 FYNNEI. The CDR3 reads CASCWDSNQPQHF. The CDR3 coding sequence is TGTGCCAGTTGTTGGGATAGCAATCAGCCCCAGCATTTT.

The chain joins TRBV7-9 to TRBJ1-1; maybe TRBD1 (5 bases). The ends were cut back, 5 bases at V and 6 bases at J, with 13 bases in the middle. There are 13 residues in the CDR3. CDR1 and CDR2 from the germline V gene are SEHNR and FQNEAQ (reference sequence). Here the CDR3 reads CASSPQRGPEAFF. In nucleotides, the CDR3 is TGTGCCAGCAGCCCCCAGCGGGGCCCTGAAGCTTTCTTT. The whole variable domain, filled in from reference TRBV7-9 and TRBJ1-1, reads DTGVSQNPRHKITKRGQNVTFRCDPISEHNRLYWYRQTLGQGPEFLTYFQNEAQLEKSRLLSDRFSAERPKGSFSTLEIQRTEQGDSAMYLCASSPQRGPEAFFGQGTRLTVV.

Details on this clone: Additional DNA sequences in this sample encode the identical CDR3. The chain recombines TRBV6-5 with TRBJ1-5, with TRBD1 identical over 8 bases. Trimming took 6 bases from V and 1 from J; bases not matched to a gene: 5. Germline values: CDR1 MNHEY, CDR2 SVGAGI. This CDR3 contains 15 residues. The CDR3 here is CASSLQGGSNQPQHF. In DNA, the CDR3 is TGTGCCAGCAGCCTACAGGGGGGGAGCAATCAGCCCCAGCATTTT.

The chain joins TRBV2 to TRBJ2-7; no definite D call. Trimming removed 4 bases from V and 2 bases from J, with 6 bases in between. CDR1 is SNHLY, CDR2 FYNNEI, per germline. The CDR3 consists of 12 residues. The CDR3 region has the DNA TGTGCCAGCAGTGGCGATGCCTACGAGCAGTACTTC. Translating it yields CASSGDAYEQYF.

This clone showed up just a few times. J is TRBJ2-7 and V is TRBV7-2; no definite D call. Between the trimmed V and J ends, which lost 0 bases and 2 bases, there was a span of 8 bases. The CDR3 has 14 residues. Germline V gene lookup returns CDR1 SGHTA and CDR2 FQGNSA. The CDR3 reads CASSLASKTYEQYF. The CDR3 nucleotides are TGTGCCAGCAGCTTAGCCTCAAAGACCTACGAGCAGTACTTC. Full variable domain (rest looked up from reference TRBV7-2 and TRBJ2-7): GAGVSQSPSNKVTEKGKDVELRCDPISGHTALYWYRQSLGQGLEFLIYFQGNSAPDKSGLPSDRFSAERTGGSVSTLTIQRTQQEDSAVYLCASSLASKTYEQYFGPGTRLTVT.

This clone has just a few counts. The chain links TRBV29-1 to TRBJ2-1, with 10 bases lining up with TRBD1. The CDR3 totals 15 residues. V was clipped by 4 bases and J by 1 base; unmatched bases: 4. Germline loops: CDR1 SQVTM, CDR2 ANQGSEA. The DNA of the CDR3 is TGCAGCGTTGGGGGACAGGGGCGTTCCTACAATGAGCAGTTCTTC. Translation gives CSVGGQGRSYNEQFF.

The rearrangement joins TRBV6-6 to TRBJ2-1, with D perhaps TRBD2 (6 bases). The V end was cut by 6 bases, the J end by 10 bases, with 16 bases between. CDR1 MNHNY and CDR2 SVGAGI come from the germline V gene (reference sequence). The CDR3 extends over 13 amino acids. CDR3 DNA: TGTGCCAGCAGCCTCTCACCGGCGGGGGAGCAGTTCTTC. It encodes CASSLSPAGEQFF.

The chain joins TRBV30 to TRBJ2-3; the D gene is possibly TRBD2 (6 bases). The germline V gene encodes CDR1 GTSNPN and CDR2 SVGIG (reference sequence). Deletions cut 2 bases from V and 1 base from J, with 13 bases between. The CDR3 spans 15 residues. CDR3: CAWSRGGGGTDTQYF. CDR3 DNA sequence: TGTGCCTGGAGTCGTGGGGGAGGCGGCACAGATACGCAGTATTTT.